The entry below describes one TCR beta chain. The V and J ends lost 2 bases and 7 bases, in that order; junction bases with no gene match: 8. Germline CDR1 KGHSH, CDR2 LQKENI. The CDR3 sequence is 14 residues long. The data are from a study of blood T cell repertoires in COVID-19. Study in general: Specimens from acute and convalescent COVID-19 originated in the United States, Italy and Spain.

The repertoire was sequenced with immunoSEQ multiplex PCR; TCRdb's copy has only in-frame clones and lacks some. Among about 280,000 clones listed, around nine tenths were seen once. The chain couples TRBV18 to TRBJ2-7; 7 bases match TRBD2. The source is a woman aged 40 to 50 who had recovered from COVID-19. Material: PBMCs or T cells enriched from blood (not recorded which). The CDR3 sequence is CASSPRLAVSEQYF. CDR3 bases: TGTGCCAGCTCACCAAGGCTAGCGGTCTCGGAGCAGTACTTC.